The next 17 T cell receptor beta chains were all read from a single sample in a study of T cell clonality in common variable immunodeficiency. This table comes from immunoSEQ multiplex PCR, and its TCRdb copy is limited to in-frame clones, with some not included. Sampling found more than 55,000 clones, none seen once. The specimen sequenced was peripheral blood mononuclear cells. The receptors come from a person between 18 and 75 years old in good health.

This clone was seen repeatedly, ten times or more. The DNA ends 3 residues before the CDR3 does, and the rest of the CDR3 is filled in from the germline J gene. This chain links TRBV6-2 or TRBV6-3 with TRBJ1-1; TRBD1 aligns across 8 bases. V was pared by 0 bases and J by 1 base, with 1 base of the junction left unmatched. CDR3 size: 15 residues. Germline V gene sequence: CDR1 MNHEY, CDR2 SVGEGT. Partial CDR3 DNA: TGTGCCAGCAGTTACTCAGGACAGGGGAACACTGAA. Amino acid sequence: CASSYSGQGNTE. The whole CDR3 reads CASSYSGQGNTEAFF.

In regard to this clone: The read ends 3 residues before the CDR3 terminus; that terminus is restored from the germline J gene. The chain is built from TRBV7-6 and TRBJ1-5; D is unclear. V shed 5 bases and J shed 5 bases, with 10 bases lying between them. From germline, CDR1 is SGHVS and CDR2 FNYEAQ. CDR3 length: 13 residues. The sequenced CDR3 bases are TGTGCCAGCAGCCCCTTTAGAGATCAGCCC. The encoded protein is CASSPFRDQP. The complete CDR3 reads CASSPFRDQPQHF.

The sample holds many counts of this clone. The CDR3 end lies 3 residues beyond the end of the read and is filled in from the germline J gene. This chain connects TRBV20-1 to TRBJ1-5; possible D gene TRBD1, 5 bases. This CDR3 is 13 amino acids long. CDR1 and CDR2 (germline): DFQATT, SNEGSKA (reference sequence). Trimming cost V 6 bases and J 6 bases, with 15 bases left between them. CDR3 residues: CSAAGGIGQPQHF. The covered CDR3 bases are TGCAGTGCGGCGGGGGGAATCGGTCAGCCC.

This clone has ten or more counts. The sequenced fragment ends 3 residues before the CDR3 boundary, so the rest is inferred from the germline J gene. V is TRBV10-1 and J is TRBJ1-2; 7 nucleotides match TRBD1. CDR3 length: 15 amino acids. Germline V CDR1 and CDR2: WNHNN, SYGVQD (reference sequence). V was pared by 0 bases and J by 6 bases, with 7 bases of the junction left unmatched. The CDR3 spells CASSESRQGMDGYTF. Incomplete CDR3 DNA: TGCGCCAGCAGTGAGTCGCGACAGGGCATGGATGGC.

This clone was detected ten times or more. The read halts 3 residues ahead of the CDR3 end, with the missing end drawn from the germline J gene. The chain has TRBV20-1 and TRBJ1-2; 9 bases line up with TRBD1. With V trimmed by 0 bases and J by 7 bases, 9 bases remained unmatched. In germline, CDR1 is DFQATT, CDR2 SNEGSKA (reference sequence). The CDR3 totals 15 residues. Partial CDR3 DNA: TGCAGTGCTAGAGATCCTACGGACAGGGGAGCTGGC. Translated: CSARDPTDRGAG. The entire CDR3 sequence reads CSARDPTDRGAGYTF.

This clone was found a few times. A read error may be the cause here, since a much bigger clone is one base away. The read terminates 3 residues ahead of where the CDR3 ends, so the germline J gene completes it. This chain uses TRBV2 with TRBJ2-5; TRBD2 agrees at 12 bases. The germline V gene has CDR1 SNHLY and CDR2 FYNNEI. The CDR3 consists of 15 residues. Partial CDR3 DNA: TGTGCCAGCAGTCTTCTAGCGGGAGGGACAGATACC. Its translation is CASSLLAGGTDT. The CDR3 reads in full as CASSLLAGGTDTQYF.

This clone was observed at least ten times. The chain's CDR3 is CSVGQGSSRNYGYTF. The CDR3 DNA, read in part, is TGCAGCGTTGGACAGGGAAGTTCTCGGAACTATGGC. The chain carries TRBV29-1 and TRBJ1-2; 7 nucleotides align to TRBD1. With the read ending 3 residues before the CDR3 end, the germline J gene is used to fill in that end. CDR3 length equals 15 residues. Germline CDR1 SQVTM, CDR2 ANQGSEA. Trimming took 4 bases from V and 2 from J; bases not matched to a gene: 10.

The table lists this clone with many counts. The read ends 3 residues early relative to the CDR3; the germline J gene fills the gap. The rearrangement uses TRBV29-1 and TRBJ2-7; 8 bases are a match to TRBD2. The V gene's germline CDR1 is SQVTM and CDR2 ANQGSEA. CDR3 size: 15 residues. The junction had 12 bases not matched to a gene; V was cut back by 6 bases and J by 2 bases. The CDR3 reads CSVAWPGLVTYEQYF. The sequenced CDR3 bases are TGCAGCGTCGCGTGGCCGGGACTAGTAACCTACGAG.

This clone has ten or more counts. The CDR3 goes on 3 residues after the read ends, and that part is filled in from the germline J gene. The chain carries TRBV12-3 or TRBV12-4 and TRBJ2-2, with D maybe TRBD1 (5 bases). This CDR3 is 16 amino acids long. V lost 2 bases and J lost 1, with 11 bases in between. The CDR3 bases that were read are TGTGCCAGCAGTTTATCGTCAGGGCAGAACACCGGGGAG. The encoded protein is CASSLSSGQNTGE. Given in full, the CDR3 is CASSLSSGQNTGELFF.

This clone was observed many times. The read comes to an end 3 residues before the CDR3 does, leaving the germline J gene to fill in the end. The V and J genes are TRBV4-1 and TRBJ2-3; perhaps TRBD1 as D (5 bases). Per germline, CDR1 MGHRA and CDR2 YSYEKL. Trimming pared 1 base from V and 2 bases from J, leaving 10 bases between. This CDR3 contains 15 residues. The CDR3 DNA, read in part, is TGCGCCAGCAGCCAAGCAAACAGGTTCACAGATACG. Amino acid sequence: CASSQANRFTDT. The entire CDR3 sequence reads CASSQANRFTDTQYF.

This clone was counted at least ten times. The CDR3 extends 3 residues past the end of the read, so its final part is completed from the germline J gene. The chain combines TRBV2 with TRBJ2-2; 7 bases fit TRBD2. V was pared by 3 bases and J by 4 bases, with 11 bases of the junction left unmatched. CDR3 length: 17 residues. Germline V gives CDR1 SNHLY, CDR2 FYNNEI. CDR3 DNA, as far as it was read: TGTGCCAGCAGTGACAGGTTGCCTAGCGGAAGCACCGGGGAG. Protein sequence: CASSDRLPSGSTGE. The entire CDR3 protein is CASSDRLPSGSTGELFF.

This clone was counted only a few times. The CDR3 end lies 3 residues beyond the end of the read and is filled in from the germline J gene. The chain has TRBV10-2 and TRBJ1-2; tentative D call: TRBD1 (6 bases). The CDR3 runs 15 residues. Germline-derived CDR1 and CDR2 are WSHSY and SAAADI. With 2 bases removed from V and 0 bases from J, the gap between germline ends came to 10 bases. CDR3 amino acids: CASSERAGANYGYTF. The sequenced CDR3 bases are TGCGCCAGCAGTGAGCGGGCAGGGGCTAACTATGGC.

This clone was detected many times. A junction boundary mismatches the germline segment, possibly from a read error. The read finishes 3 residues shy of the CDR3 end, and the germline J gene is used to complete it. The chain couples TRBV4-2 to TRBJ2-3; no definite D call. CDR3 length: 13 amino acids. CDR1 is LGHNA, CDR2 YNFKEQ, per germline. The CDR3 is CASSQEDWATQYF. CDR3 DNA, as far as it was read: TGCGCCAGCAGCCAAGAAGATTGGGCTACG.

This clone has at least ten counts. The CDR3: CASSFGTGESGELFF. The part of the CDR3 DNA that was read is TGCGCCAGCAGCTTCGGGACAGGGGAGTCCGGGGAG. J is TRBJ2-2 and V is TRBV5-1; TRBD1 aligns across 10 bases. Read coverage stops 3 residues before the CDR3 terminus; the germline J gene supplies the remainder. Germline values: CDR1 SGHRS, CDR2 YFSETQ. This CDR3 is built from 15 residues. V was pared by 2 bases and J by 6 bases, with 4 bases of the junction left unmatched.

This clone was counted at least ten times. The DNA ends 3 residues before the CDR3 does, and the rest of the CDR3 is filled in from the germline J gene. Within the sample, other DNA sequences also encode this same CDR3. This chain links TRBV5-5 with TRBJ1-2, with D perhaps matching TRBD1 (5 bases). Per the germline V gene, CDR1 is SGHKS and CDR2 is YYEKEE (reference sequence). There are 13 residues in the CDR3. The CDR3 reads CASRTETVYGYTF. Incomplete CDR3 DNA: TGTGCCAGCAGGACCGAGACAGTTTACGGC.

This clone occurred many times. The read terminates 3 residues ahead of where the CDR3 ends, so the germline J gene completes it. The J gene is TRBJ2-4, the V gene TRBV28, with a tentative D call TRBD2 (6 bases). Trimming stripped 6 bases from V and 8 bases from J, with 17 bases between. CDR1 is MDHEN, CDR2 SYDVKM, per germline. The CDR3 runs 14 residues. Partial CDR3 DNA: TGTGCCAGCAGCTGGGGAGGTTCGGGGGACATT. Translation gives CASSWGGSGDI. The entire CDR3 protein is CASSWGGSGDIQYF. Using reference TRBV28 and TRBJ2-4 for the parts outside the CDR3, the full variable domain is DVKVTQSSRYLVKRTGEKVFLECVQDMDHENMFWYRQDPGLGLRLIYFSYDVKMKEKGDIPEGYSVSREKKERFSLILESASTNQTSMYLCASSWGGSGDIQYFGAGTRLSVL.

This clone has at least ten counts. The CDR3 goes on 3 residues after the read ends, and that part is filled in from the germline J gene. This chain joins TRBV5-4 and TRBJ1-2, with D possibly matching TRBD1 (5 bases). CDR3 length equals 15 residues. Looked up from germline, CDR1 is SGHNT and CDR2 is YYREEE (reference sequence). Trimming removed 0 bases from V and 7 bases from J, with 16 bases in between. The CDR3 here is CASSLVGVGNAGYTF. The covered CDR3 bases are TGTGCCAGCAGCTTGGTAGGGGTTGGGAACGCTGGC.